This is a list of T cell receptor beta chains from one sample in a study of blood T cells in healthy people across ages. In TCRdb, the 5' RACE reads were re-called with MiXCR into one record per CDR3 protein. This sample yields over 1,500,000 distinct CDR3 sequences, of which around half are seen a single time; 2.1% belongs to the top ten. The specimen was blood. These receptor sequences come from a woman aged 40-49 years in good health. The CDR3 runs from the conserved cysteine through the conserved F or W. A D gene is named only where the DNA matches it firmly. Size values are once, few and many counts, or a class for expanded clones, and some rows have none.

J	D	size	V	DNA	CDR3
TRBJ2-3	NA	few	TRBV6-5	TGTGCCAGCAGAGTACAGAGGGCGGAGAGACAGGATACGCAGTATTTT	CASRVQRAERQDTQYF
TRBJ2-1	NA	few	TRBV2	TGTGCCAGCAGTGACCGTACTGAGCAGTTCTTC	CASSDRTEQFF
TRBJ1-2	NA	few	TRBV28	TGTGCCAGCAGCCTACCCCGGACAGCCTATGGCTACACCTTC	CASSLPRTAYGYTF
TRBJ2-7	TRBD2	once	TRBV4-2	TGTGCCAGCAGCCTGTCGCGGGAGACTATCTACAATGAGCAGTACTTC	CASSLSRETIYNEQYF
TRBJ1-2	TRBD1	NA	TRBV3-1	TGTGCCAGCAGCCAAACGGACAGGGTGTTCAATGGCTACACCTTC	CASSQTDRVFNGYTF
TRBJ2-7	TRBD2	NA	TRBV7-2	TGTGCCAGCAGCCTCGGACTAGCGGGGAGGGAGCAGTACTTC	CASSLGLAGREQYF
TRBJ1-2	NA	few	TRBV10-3	TGTGCCATCAGTGACGGTGTTGCTAACTATGGCTACACCTTC	CAISDGVANYGYTF
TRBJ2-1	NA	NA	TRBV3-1	TGTGCCAGCAGCCACAACCGGGACAAGGGTGAGCAGTTCTTC	CASSHNRDKGEQFF
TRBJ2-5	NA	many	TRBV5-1	TGCGCCAGCAGCTTGGTGGTGGAGGAGACCCAGTACTTC	CASSLVVEETQYF
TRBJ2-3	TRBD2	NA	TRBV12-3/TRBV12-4	TGTGCCAGCAGCCCCAACCTAGCGGGGGCCACAGATACGCAGTATTTT	CASSPNLAGATDTQYF
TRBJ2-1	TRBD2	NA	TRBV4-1	TGCGCCAGCAGCCAAGATCTGTCCGGGGGGTGGAATGAGCAGTTCTTC	CASSQDLSGGWNEQFF
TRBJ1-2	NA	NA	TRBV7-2	TGTGCCAGCAGCTTAGCGGGTCGGCCGGAGGCGGGCTACACCTTC	CASSLAGRPEAGYTF
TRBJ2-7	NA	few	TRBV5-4	TGTGCCAGCAGCTTTGGCGGGATCTCCTCCTACGAGCAGTACTTC	CASSFGGISSYEQYF
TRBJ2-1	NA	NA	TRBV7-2	TGTGCCAGCAGCTTTGTCCAGGTAGGCGCCAATGAGCAGTTCTTC	CASSFVQVGANEQFF
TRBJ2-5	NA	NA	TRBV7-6	TGTGCCAGCAGCAACCCCGTCGGGGGAGAGACCCAGTACTTC	CASSNPVGGETQYF
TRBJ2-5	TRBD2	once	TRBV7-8	TGTGCCCCGAGCAAAGTGGCGGGGGGTCAGACCCAGTACTTC	CAPSKVAGGQTQYF
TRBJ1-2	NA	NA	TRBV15	TGTGCCACCAGCAGAGATCTTGTGACAGAGTATGGCTACACCTTC	CATSRDLVTEYGYTF
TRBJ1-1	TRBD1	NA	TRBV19	TGTGCCTCTAACTCCCAGGGGGCTGCTGAAGCTTTCTTT	CASNSQGAAEAFF
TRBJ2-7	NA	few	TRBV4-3	TGCGCCAGCAGCCAAGAGCCCACCAACTCCTACGAGCAGTACTTC	CASSQEPTNSYEQYF
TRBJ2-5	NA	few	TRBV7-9	TGTGCCAGCAGGGTAGGAGGCCAAGAGACCCAGTACTTC	CASRVGGQETQYF
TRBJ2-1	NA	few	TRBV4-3	TGCGCCAGCAGCCTTTTGTCGTCAGGGGTCGATGAGCAGTTCTTC	CASSLLSSGVDEQFF
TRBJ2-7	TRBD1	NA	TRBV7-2	TGTGCCAGCAGCCACGACAGGGGCCCTACCTACGAGCAGTACTTC	CASSHDRGPTYEQYF